One and the same sample provided the 30 T cell receptor beta chains below, sequenced in a study of shared clonotypes between healthy human individuals. Measured with immunoSEQ multiplex PCR; TCRdb has only the in-frame clones, and not every one. Among about 680,000 clones listed, 92% were seen once. Cells designated naive CD8 were CD45RO-negative and were positively selected for CCR7, with terminally differentiated effector memory CD45RA+ cells excluded. Sequencing was carried out using naive CD8+ T cells sorted from blood. These receptors were obtained from a man between 25 and 39 years old in good health.

CDR3 DNA: TGCAGCGTTGCCTCTCCGGGACAGGGGGCTTACACTGAAGCTTTCTTT. Amino acids: CSVASPGQGAYTEAFF. This chain links TRBV29-1 with TRBJ1-1; 12 nucleotides line up with TRBD1. V lost 4 bases, J lost 3 bases, and 9 bases stayed unmatched. This CDR3 region has 16 residues. Germline loops: CDR1 SQVTM, CDR2 ANQGSEA.

V gene TRBV7-9 combines with J gene TRBJ2-2; TRBD2 matches 10 bases. Germline assignment: CDR1 SEHNR and CDR2 FQNEAQ (reference sequence). This CDR3 has 16 amino acids. V lost 5 bases and J lost 7; bases outside the gene matches: 10. This CDR3 is CASSEGSGRASGELFF. The CDR3 bases are TGTGCCAGCAGCGAGGGCAGCGGGAGGGCCAGCGGGGAGCTGTTTTTT.

The chain is built from TRBV28 and TRBJ2-7, with 8 bases lining up with TRBD1. The CDR3 extends over 14 amino acids. V was pared by 3 bases and J by 5 bases, with 6 bases of the junction left unmatched. The germline V gene has CDR1 MDHEN and CDR2 SYDVKM. CDR3 loop: CASSFRDRFHEQYF. The CDR3 region has the DNA TGTGCCAGCAGTTTCCGGGACAGGTTCCACGAGCAGTACTTC.

The rearrangement joins TRBV7-9 to TRBJ2-1; 8 nucleotides align to TRBD1. The CDR3 contains 16 residues. Germline values: CDR1 SEHNR, CDR2 FQNEAQ (reference sequence). With 0 bases clipped from V and 3 bases from J, the junction kept 4 bases outside the gene matches. In DNA, the CDR3 is TGTGCCAGCAGCTTAGCAGAGACAGGGGTCTACAATGAGCAGTTCTTC. Encoded protein: CASSLAETGVYNEQFF.

The chain couples TRBV6-1 to TRBJ1-5; possibly TRBD1 for D (5 bases). V was cut by 4 bases and J by 2 bases, with 15 bases left in between. There are 16 residues in the CDR3. Per germline, CDR1 MNHNS and CDR2 SASEGT. The CDR3 DNA reads as TGTGCCAGCAGTGGCCGGGACGGGGTAGGCAATCAGCCCCAGCATTTT. This sequence encodes CASSGRDGVGNQPQHF.

The chain links TRBV27 to TRBJ2-7; a possible D gene is TRBD2 (7 bases). CDR3 size: 16 residues. V dropped 6 bases and J dropped 3 bases, with 21 bases sitting between them. CDR1 and CDR2 from the germline V gene are MNHEY and SMNVEV (reference sequence). The DNA of the CDR3 is TGTGCCAGCAGCCCACGGGCGGGGGCCCTCCTCTACGAGCAGTACTTC. Encoded protein: CASSPRAGALLYEQYF.

The chain recombines TRBV27 with TRBJ1-1; D unclear. The germline CDR1 and CDR2 sequences are MNHEY and SMNVEV (reference sequence). This CDR3 comprises 16 residues. V lost 0 bases and J lost 0, with 11 bases in between. The CDR3 loop is CASSLSTLKMNTEAFF. In DNA, the CDR3 is TGTGCCAGCAGTTTATCCACACTTAAGATGAACACTGAAGCTTTCTTT.

The genes are TRBV7-9 and TRBJ2-7; D is perhaps TRBD2 (5 bases). V lost 2 bases and J lost 2, with 16 bases in between. Germline V gene data show CDR1 as SEHNR and CDR2 as FQNEAQ (reference sequence). The length of the CDR3 is 16 residues. The CDR3 bases are TGTGCCAGCAGCTTATCCGAGGGAAAATTCGCCTACGAGCAGTACTTC. This encodes CASSLSEGKFAYEQYF.

The CDR3 DNA reads as TGCGCCAGCAGCTTGGTTAGCTCCTACAATGAGCAGTTCTTC. It specifies CASSLVSSYNEQFF. This chain connects TRBV5-1 to TRBJ2-1; no clear D. The CDR3 runs 14 residues. V was clipped by 0 bases and J by 0 bases, with 4 bases between them. Germline CDR1 reads SGHRS; CDR2 reads YFSETQ.

In regard to this clone: A far larger clone is only one base removed, so a read error is likely. The CDR3 DNA reads as TGTGCCAGCAGCTTTCTCTCCAGGGATCAGAGAGCTTTCTTT. Its protein product is CASSFLSRDQRAFF. The J gene is TRBJ1-1, the V gene TRBV7-2; TRBD1 might be the D (5 bases). The CDR3 runs 14 residues. Germline V lookup: CDR1 SGHTA, CDR2 FQGNSA. V was cut by 3 bases and J by 10 bases, with 18 bases left in between.

This clone was picked up one time. The chain combines TRBV27 with TRBJ2-7; D uncertain. There are 13 residues in the CDR3. Germline V CDR1 and CDR2: MNHEY, SMNVEV (reference sequence). Trimming left V 7 bases short and J 7 bases short, with 17 bases between. The CDR3 protein is CASIGFLTLEQYF. Here the CDR3 DNA reads TGTGCCAGCATAGGTTTTCTGACCCTGGAGCAGTACTTC.

Of note for this clone: Within the sample, other DNA sequences also encode this same CDR3. The chain couples TRBV19 to TRBJ2-7, with 12 bases fitting TRBD2. This CDR3 is 13 amino acids long. Trimming at V came to 8 bases and at J to 3 bases, leaving 2 bases not matched to a gene. CDR1 is LNHDA and CDR2 is SQIVND in the germline V gene (reference sequence). CDR3 protein: CASRLAGDYEQYF. The CDR3 region has the DNA TGTGCCAGTCGACTAGCGGGAGACTACGAGCAGTACTTC.

V and J are TRBV9 and TRBJ2-3, with D tentatively TRBD1 (7 bases). V lost 6 bases and J 1 base, leaving 15 bases between the germline ends. Germline V gene lookup returns CDR1 SGDLS and CDR2 YYNGEE. The CDR3 runs to 15 residues. The CDR3 DNA is TGTGCCAGCACCTATTCAGGGGGGCGCACAGATACGCAGTATTTT. Translation: CASTYSGGRTDTQYF.

This chain links TRBV6-1 with TRBJ1-5; tentatively, D is TRBD1 (5 bases). This CDR3 is 15 amino acids long. CDR1 and CDR2 from the germline V gene are MNHNS and SASEGT. V was clipped by 0 bases and J by 2 bases, with 8 bases between them. The CDR3 nucleotides are TGTGCCAGCAGTGAAGCGCGGGGGGGCAATCAGCCCCAGCATTTT. It translates to CASSEARGGNQPQHF.

The chain carries TRBV29-1 and TRBJ2-2; TRBD1 aligns across 7 bases. Germline V gene lookup returns CDR1 SQVTM and CDR2 ANQGSEA. With 7 bases clipped from V and 7 bases from J, the junction kept 9 bases outside the gene matches. This CDR3 has 13 amino acids. The CDR3 loop is CSGRQGTGGELFF. The CDR3 DNA reads as TGCAGCGGGCGACAGGGAACGGGCGGGGAGCTGTTTTTT.

The CDR3 sequence: CASGDRVPSNEQFF. In nucleotides, the CDR3 is TGTGCCAGCGGGGACAGGGTACCTTCGAATGAGCAGTTCTTC. The chain carries TRBV9 and TRBJ2-1; 9 positions match TRBD1. J gave up 7 bases and V 7 bases, and 9 bases lay outside the gene matches. The CDR3 extends over 14 amino acids. Germline-derived CDR1 and CDR2 are SGDLS and YYNGEE.

The V gene is TRBV4-3, the J gene TRBJ2-3; 7 positions agree with TRBD1. The CDR3 length is 17 residues. Per germline, CDR1 LGHNA and CDR2 YSLEER. The V segment lost 2 bases and the J segment 4 bases; nucleotides outside the gene matches: 12. For the CDR3, the DNA is TGCGCCAGCAGCCAACGGAAGGGGGCCCTCAACTCAGATACGCAGTATTTT. The encoded protein is CASSQRKGALNSDTQYF.

This chain joins TRBV27 and TRBJ2-3; unclear D gene. Germline-derived CDR1 and CDR2 are MNHEY and SMNVEV (reference sequence). The CDR3 consists of 14 residues. V shed 3 bases and J shed 5 bases, with 12 bases lying between them. CDR3 nucleotide sequence: TGTGCCAGCAGTTTCTTCCCCCCCGGAGATACGCAGTATTTT. Amino acids: CASSFFPPGDTQYF.

The V gene is TRBV19, the J gene TRBJ2-3; D possibly corresponds to TRBD1 (6 bases). V was trimmed by 5 bases and J by 3 bases, leaving 18 bases between them. The CDR3 consists of 16 residues. Germline CDR1 reads LNHDA; CDR2 reads SQIVND (reference sequence). This chain's CDR3 is CASSLDTTRGTDTQYF. CDR3 nucleotides: TGTGCCAGTAGTTTGGACACGACGAGGGGGACAGATACGCAGTATTTT. Variable domain in full (rest from reference TRBV19 and TRBJ2-3): DGGITQSPKYLFRKEGQNVTLSCEQNLNHDAMYWYRQDPGQGLRLIYYSQIVNDFQKGDIAEGYSVSREKKESFPLTVTSAQKNPTAFYLCASSLDTTRGTDTQYFGPGTRLTVL.

The genes are TRBV6-1 and TRBJ2-7; no clear D gene. Trimming removed 2 bases from V and 2 bases from J, with 13 bases in between. The CDR3 sequence is 15 residues long. Per germline, CDR1 MNHNS and CDR2 SASEGT. The CDR3 DNA sequence: TGTGCCAGCAGTGAACGGCTGGCCAGGACCTACGAGCAGTACTTC. It is translated as CASSERLARTYEQYF.

With regard to this clone: Other DNA sequences in the same sample also yield this CDR3. The CDR3: CSVERDNPYEQYF. Written as DNA, the CDR3 is TGCAGCGTTGAAAGGGACAACCCCTACGAGCAGTACTTC. The chain couples TRBV29-1 to TRBJ2-7, with D maybe TRBD1 (6 bases). Trimming stripped 2 bases from V and 2 bases from J, with 10 bases between. The germline CDR1 and CDR2 sequences are SQVTM and ANQGSEA. The CDR3 has 13 amino acids.

The chain is built from TRBV14 and TRBJ1-1; D possibly corresponds to TRBD1 (5 bases). Germline V gives CDR1 SGHDN, CDR2 FVKESK. V shed 7 bases and J shed 0 bases, with 15 bases lying between them. The CDR3 loop spans 15 amino acids. The CDR3 bases are TGTGCCAGCACCGTGGATGGCAGGGTGAACACTGAAGCTTTCTTT. It specifies CASTVDGRVNTEAFF.

The V gene is TRBV7-6, the J gene TRBJ2-1; 7 bases align to TRBD2. V lost 1 base to trimming and J lost 5 bases; unmatched junction nucleotides: 8. Germline V gene lookup returns CDR1 SGHVS and CDR2 FNYEAQ. The CDR3 totals 16 residues. CDR3 DNA: TGTGCCAGCAGCTTAGTAGTGGGAGGGGCCAACAATGAGCAGTTCTTC. Amino acid sequence: CASSLVVGGANNEQFF.

The CDR3 is CASSVAGPTEYSGANVLTF. CDR3 nucleotide sequence: TGTGCCAGCAGCGTAGCGGGGCCTACTGAGTACTCTGGGGCCAACGTCCTGACTTTC. The chain recombines TRBV9 with TRBJ2-6, with D tentatively TRBD1 or TRBD2 (5 bases each). The CDR3 totals 19 residues. The germline V gene has CDR1 SGDLS and CDR2 YYNGEE. The V end lost 0 bases, the J end lost 0 bases, and 16 bases lay between the germline ends.

The chain carries TRBV19 and TRBJ2-1; 9 positions match TRBD2. The CDR3 runs 17 residues. The germline V gene encodes CDR1 LNHDA and CDR2 SQIVND (reference sequence). Unmatched junction bases numbered 8, after V lost 0 bases and J lost 5 bases. The CDR3 loop reads CASSIEPGLAGHNEQFF. For the CDR3, the DNA is TGTGCCAGTAGTATAGAGCCAGGGCTAGCGGGACACAATGAGCAGTTCTTC.

As to this clone: Being one base from a much bigger clone, this may be a read error. Other DNA sequences from this sample encode an identical CDR3 as well. The CDR3: CASSLGDYEQYF. As DNA, the CDR3 is TGTGCCAGCAGTTTAGGGGACTACGAGCAGTACTTC. The gene calls are TRBV28 and TRBJ2-7, with D hard to call. CDR1 MDHEN and CDR2 SYDVKM come from the germline V gene. The CDR3 covers 12 residues. V was pared by 2 bases and J by 3 bases, with 5 bases between.

The chain uses TRBV30 and TRBJ2-1, with 9 bases aligning to TRBD2. CDR3 length equals 16 residues. The germline CDR1 and CDR2 sequences are GTSNPN and SVGIG (reference sequence). Trimming took 4 bases from V and 4 from J; bases not matched to a gene: 11. The CDR3 DNA is TGTGCCTGGACCCCCCCAACTAGCGGGCTTTACAATGAGCAGTTCTTC. Its translation: CAWTPPTSGLYNEQFF.

The chain joins TRBV4-3 to TRBJ2-7, with D perhaps given as TRBD1 or TRBD2 (5 bases each). With 3 bases removed from V and 3 bases from J, the gap between germline ends came to 12 bases. The CDR3 is made up of 14 amino acids. Germline V gives CDR1 LGHNA, CDR2 YSLEER. The CDR3 coding sequence is TGCGCCAGCAGCCAGGTAGGGGAGATCTACGAGCAGTACTTC. Translation gives CASSQVGEIYEQYF.

The gene calls are TRBV11-2 and TRBJ2-7; 7 bases are shared with TRBD1. V gave up 5 bases and J gave up 6 bases; unmatched junction bases: 13. Per germline, CDR1 SGHAT and CDR2 FQNNGV. This CDR3 region has 15 residues. The CDR3 sequence is CASSQMTGYGGEQYF. The CDR3 nucleotides read TGTGCCAGCAGCCAGATGACAGGGTACGGCGGCGAGCAGTACTTC. Looking up the rest from reference TRBV11-2 and TRBJ2-7 gives the full variable domain: EAGVAQSPRYKIIEKRQSVAFWCNPISGHATLYWYQQILGQGPKLLIQFQNNGVVDDSQLPKDRFSAERLKGVDSTLKIQPAKLEDSAVYLCASSQMTGYGGEQYFGPGTRLTVT.

The rearrangement uses TRBV27 and TRBJ2-4; 7 nucleotides align to TRBD2. CDR1 and CDR2 (germline): MNHEY, SMNVEV (reference sequence). Unmatched junction bases numbered 7, after V lost 7 bases and J lost 7 bases. The CDR3 covers 13 residues. CDR3 protein: CASTGSSGNIQYF. CDR3 nucleotides: TGTGCCAGCACTGGGTCTAGCGGTAACATTCAGTACTTC.